The source of this T cell receptor beta chain is a study of neurological immune-mediated disorders. This clonotype was detected ten times or more. Its target is unknown. General observations from the study: The highest TCR clonal expansion occurred in HTLV-1-associated myelopathy; multiple sclerosis fell below healthy controls.

TCRdb redid the calling of the 5' RACE reads with MiXCR, one entry per CDR3 protein. The table lists about 78,000 distinct CDR3 sequences, 4.5% to 6.5% of them singletons, with 2% to 2.5% in the top ten. V shed 4 bases and J shed 3 bases, with 13 bases lying between them. This CDR3 spans 15 amino acids. Germline V gene data show CDR1 as LGHNA and CDR2 as YNFKEQ. Unsorted libraries were prepared from 2 million PBMCs held at -80 C. Sequenced input: PBMCs. This sequence was found in a woman in her 30s with multiple sclerosis. This chain links TRBV4-2 with TRBJ2-4; D gene uncertain. The CDR3 region has the DNA TGTGCCAGCAGCCCGCCCGTTTATGGCAAAAACATTCAGTACTTC. Translation gives CASSPPVYGKNIQYF.